Below, 26 T cell receptor beta chains from the same sample are listed, as sequenced in a study of cytomegalovirus exposure and HLA in healthy donors. TCRdb's copy holds only in-frame clones and misses some; the assay was immunoSEQ multiplex PCR. The sample lists around 150,000 clones, roughly 90% occurring once. Sequencing was done on a sample of PBMCs. These receptors were taken from a woman aged 18-30 years in good health and CMV-seronegative.

CDR3 protein: CASSLAGRTYEQYF. In DNA form, the CDR3 reads TGCGCCAGCAGCTTGGCAGGGAGGACCTACGAGCAGTACTTC. J is TRBJ2-7 and V is TRBV5-1, with D maybe TRBD2 (6 bases). This CDR3 region has 14 residues. The ends were cut back, 0 bases at V and 2 bases at J, with 9 bases in the middle. The germline CDR1 and CDR2 sequences are SGHRS and YFSETQ.

This rearrangement joins TRBV29-1 to TRBJ1-2; 7 bases are a match to TRBD1. Germline lookup yields CDR1 SQVTM and CDR2 ANQGSEA. V lost 4 bases, J lost 7 bases, and 12 bases stayed unmatched. The CDR3 loop spans 14 amino acids. DNA of the CDR3: TGCAGCGTTGTAGGGGGCCCCCCAACGGGTGGCTACACCTTC. Residues: CSVVGGPPTGGYTF.

This sequence joins TRBV6-1 and TRBJ1-5, with 9 bases lining up with TRBD1. The junction had 16 bases not matched to a gene; V was cut back by 3 bases and J by 4 bases. The CDR3 covers 19 residues. Germline V gene data show CDR1 as MNHNS and CDR2 as SASEGT. The CDR3 DNA reads TGTGCCAGCAGTGAGCCCCTGAGACAGGGGGTGGGGGTAAATCAGCCCCAGCATTTT. Encoded protein: CASSEPLRQGVGVNQPQHF.

The chain recombines TRBV29-1 with TRBJ2-7; TRBD1 aligns across 7 bases. Germline V lookup: CDR1 SQVTM, CDR2 ANQGSEA. The CDR3 spans 13 residues. V was clipped by 7 bases and J by 4 bases; unmatched bases: 10. This CDR3 reads CSAELPGQYEQYF. DNA for the CDR3: TGCAGCGCAGAGTTACCGGGACAGTACGAGCAGTACTTC.

Concerning this clone itself: The identical CDR3 is also encoded by other nucleotide sequences in the sample. The rearrangement uses TRBV6-5 and TRBJ1-6, with TRBD1 as a possible D gene (6 bases). CDR3 length: 15 amino acids. Germline V lookup: CDR1 MNHEY, CDR2 SVGAGI. V gave up 0 bases and J gave up 7 bases, with 10 bases separating them. The CDR3 region is CASSYSDRSNSPLHF. The CDR3 DNA is TGTGCCAGCAGTTACTCGGACAGAAGCAATTCACCCCTCCACTTT.

The chain uses TRBV18 and TRBJ2-1; 7 nucleotides align to TRBD1. The CDR3 covers 11 residues. The V gene's germline CDR1 is KGHSH and CDR2 LQKENI. V trimming: 8 bases; J trimming: 8 bases; junction bases outside the gene matches: 3. CDR3 DNA: TGTGCCAGCACCCAGGGGGATGAGCAGTTCTTC. Its translation is CASTQGDEQFF.

CDR3 protein: CASSSLAGEQFF. CDR3 nucleotide sequence: TGTGCCAGCAGCTCCCTTGCGGGTGAGCAGTTCTTC. V and J are TRBV9 and TRBJ2-1; D perhaps matches TRBD2 (5 bases). The germline CDR1 and CDR2 sequences are SGDLS and YYNGEE. With 4 bases removed from V and 9 bases from J, the gap between germline ends came to 11 bases. The CDR3 contains 12 residues. The whole variable domain, remainder taken from reference TRBV9 and TRBJ2-1, is DSGVTQTPKHLITATGQRVTLRCSPRSGDLSVYWYQQSLDQGLQFLIQYYNGEERAKGNILERFSAQQFPDLHSELNLSSLELGDSALYFCASSSLAGEQFFGPGTRLTVL.

The V call is TRBV11-1, the J call TRBJ1-2, with D uncertain. Germline loops: CDR1 SGHAT, CDR2 FQDESV (reference sequence). This CDR3 spans 14 amino acids. V was cut by 5 bases and J by 2 bases, with 12 bases left in between. CDR3 amino acids: CASSVPGANYGYTF. In nucleotides, the CDR3 is TGTGCCAGCAGCGTACCCGGTGCCAACTATGGCTACACCTTC.

The rearrangement links TRBV6-1 to TRBJ1-5; perhaps TRBD1 as D (5 bases). Germline CDR1 reads MNHNS; CDR2 reads SASEGT. This CDR3 is 16 amino acids long. Trimming removed 4 bases from V and 2 bases from J, with 15 bases in between. CDR3 sequence (DNA): TGTGCCAGCAGTGTGGCCAGGGCGGGGGGCAATCAGCCCCAGCATTTT. It translates to CASSVARAGGNQPQHF.

The chain uses TRBV25-1 and TRBJ2-2, with D possibly TRBD1 on 6 matching bases. CDR1 is MGHDK, CDR2 SYGVNS, per germline. The CDR3 runs to 17 residues. V lost 10 bases to trimming and J lost 3 bases, with 24 bases between them. CDR3 region: CATSETPGVLDTGELFF. In DNA form, the CDR3 reads TGTGCCACCTCTGAAACGCCAGGGGTGTTGGACACCGGGGAGCTGTTTTTT.

This clone was seen only a few times. This rearrangement joins TRBV30 to TRBJ1-6; the match to TRBD1 covers 7 bases. V was clipped by 2 bases and J by 0 bases; unmatched bases: 7. CDR1 GTSNPN and CDR2 SVGIG come from the germline V gene (reference sequence). CDR3 length: 17 residues. Written as DNA, the CDR3 is TGTGCCTGGAGTATGGACAGGTCCAGCTCCTATAATTCACCCCTCCACTTT. Protein product: CAWSMDRSSSYNSPLHF.

As concerns this clone: A read error may produce the germline difference seen at one junction end. This rearrangement joins TRBV2 to TRBJ2-3; 7 nucleotides match TRBD1. Germline loops: CDR1 SNHLY, CDR2 FYNNEI. This CDR3 is built from 14 residues. The CDR3 here is CASSEIRTVGTEHF. CDR3 nucleotide sequence: TGTGCCAGCAGTGAAATTAGGACGGTCGGGACAGAGCATTTT. The whole variable domain, filled in from reference TRBV2 and TRBJ2-3, reads EPEVTQTPSHQVTQMGQEVILRCVPISNHLYFYWYRQILGQKVEFLVSFYNNEISEKSEIFDDQFSVERPDGSNFTLKIRSTKLEDSAMYFCASSEIRTVGTEHFGPGTRLTVL.

This clone occurred a few times. The chain recombines TRBV27 with TRBJ2-7, with D possibly matching TRBD1 (5 bases). V lost 4 bases, J lost 4 bases, and 8 bases lay in between. Per germline, CDR1 MNHEY and CDR2 SMNVEV (reference sequence). CDR3 length equals 12 residues. CDR3 bases: TGTGCCAGCAGTTCCAGGGTTTACGAGCAGTACTTC. Its translation is CASSSRVYEQYF.

A single count supports this clone. The chain joins TRBV18 to TRBJ1-2; maybe TRBD1 (5 bases). The length of the CDR3 is 14 residues. Per the germline V gene, CDR1 is KGHSH and CDR2 is LQKENI. Trimming cost V 2 bases and J 7 bases, with 14 bases left between them. The CDR3 protein is CASSPYKGVGGYTF. The CDR3 bases are TGTGCCAGCTCACCATACAAAGGGGTGGGTGGCTACACCTTC.

The chain uses TRBV30 and TRBJ2-1, with TRBD2 matching over 9 bases. V dropped 0 bases and J dropped 9; count of bases not matched to a gene: 9. This CDR3 is built from 15 residues. Germline CDR1 is GTSNPN and CDR2 is SVGIG (reference sequence). CDR3 nucleotide sequence: TGTGCCTGGAGTGTCAAAGCGGGGGGACGGGGTGAGCAGTTCTTC. This codes for CAWSVKAGGRGEQFF.

The chain has TRBV14 and TRBJ2-1; D may be TRBD2 (6 bases). V was cut by 8 bases and J by 8 bases, with 22 bases left in between. The germline V gene has CDR1 SGHDN and CDR2 FVKESK. This CDR3 region has 15 residues. CDR3 DNA: TGTGCCAGCGGTATGGCGGGGTGGTATGGGGATGAGCAGTTCTTC. Translation: CASGMAGWYGDEQFF.

This CDR3 is CASSPGHTEAFF. The CDR3 region has the DNA TGTGCCAGCAGTCCAGGGCACACTGAAGCTTTCTTT. The chain joins TRBV27 to TRBJ1-1; D is possibly TRBD1 (5 bases). Germline loops: CDR1 MNHEY, CDR2 SMNVEV (reference sequence). CDR3 length: 12 residues. V was shortened by 5 bases and J by 3 bases, with 7 bases between the two germline ends.

This rearrangement joins TRBV6-1 to TRBJ1-2; D possibly corresponds to TRBD1 (5 bases). V was trimmed by 3 bases and J by 8 bases, leaving 13 bases between them. Germline loops: CDR1 MNHNS, CDR2 SASEGT. CDR3 size: 13 residues. The CDR3: CASSDTTVVGYTF. DNA for the CDR3: TGTGCCAGCAGTGATACGACAGTAGTCGGCTACACCTTC.

The rearrangement links TRBV4-1 to TRBJ1-1; D not resolved. The germline V and J ends were trimmed by 0 bases and 5 bases, with 16 bases remaining between them. Germline V gene lookup returns CDR1 MGHRA and CDR2 YSYEKL. This CDR3 is built from 16 residues. The CDR3 DNA reads TGCGCCAGCAGCCAAGATTCGGCCAGATCGAGGACTGAAGCTTTCTTT. Amino acids: CASSQDSARSRTEAFF.

The chain combines TRBV2 with TRBJ2-7, with 9 bases matching TRBD1. The germline CDR1 and CDR2 sequences are SNHLY and FYNNEI. The CDR3 is 13 amino acids. Trimming cost V 6 bases and J 6 bases; bases outside gene matches: 6. CDR3 in amino acids: CASRYRGQGEQYF. In nucleotides, the CDR3 is TGTGCCAGCAGATACAGGGGGCAGGGCGAGCAGTACTTC.

The chain links TRBV19 to TRBJ1-3; D is perhaps TRBD1 (6 bases). This CDR3 comprises 15 residues. V was pared by 5 bases and J by 2 bases, with 13 bases between. The germline V gene has CDR1 LNHDA and CDR2 SQIVND (reference sequence). The CDR3 sequence is CASSPSGTPGNTIYF. The CDR3 bases are TGTGCCAGTAGTCCCTCCGGGACACCTGGAAACACCATATATTTT.

The CDR3 sequence: CASSAQGLAKNIQYF. CDR3 nucleotides: TGTGCCAGCAGCGCACAGGGGTTAGCCAAAAACATTCAGTACTTC. This rearrangement joins TRBV14 to TRBJ2-4; 7 positions match TRBD1. From germline, CDR1 is SGHDN and CDR2 FVKESK. This CDR3 spans 15 amino acids. The V gene end was trimmed by 5 bases and the J gene end by 0 bases; junction bases not matched to a gene: 4. Full variable domain (rest looked up from reference TRBV14 and TRBJ2-4): EAGVTQFPSHSVIEKGQTVTLRCDPISGHDNLYWYRRVMGKEIKFLLHFVKESKQDESGMPNNRFLAERTGGTYSTLKVQPAELEDSGVYFCASSAQGLAKNIQYFGAGTRLSVL.

This clone has a single count. The chain employs TRBV5-6 and TRBJ2-7; D is unclear. Trimming removed 4 bases from V and 6 bases from J, with 14 bases in between. The CDR3 length is 13 residues. CDR1 SGHDT and CDR2 YYEEEE come from the germline V gene. The DNA for the CDR3 is TGTGCCAGCAGCCTGGTACCTAGTACCGAGCAGTACTTC. Encoded protein: CASSLVPSTEQYF.

This sequence joins TRBV12-5 and TRBJ1-2; D possibly corresponds to TRBD1 (6 bases). Germline CDR1 reads LGHNT; CDR2 reads FRNRAP. V was cut by 10 bases and J by 6 bases, with 9 bases left in between. This CDR3 comprises 10 residues. CDR3 DNA sequence: TGTGCTAAGGGGGGGAATGGCTACACCTTC. Its translation is CAKGGNGYTF.

The chain joins TRBV5-1 to TRBJ1-2, with D perhaps TRBD1 (5 bases). Germline lookup yields CDR1 SGHRS and CDR2 YFSETQ. This CDR3 contains 18 residues. V was pared by 0 bases and J by 1 base, with 19 bases between. CDR3 in amino acids: CASSLGLAGNLYNYGYTF. The CDR3 DNA sequence: TGCGCCAGCAGCTTGGGGCTTGCAGGGAACCTTTATAACTATGGCTACACCTTC.

The chain joins TRBV5-6 to TRBJ2-7, with D perhaps TRBD1 (5 bases). Looked up from germline, CDR1 is SGHDT and CDR2 is YYEEEE. This CDR3 has 15 amino acids. Trimming left V 0 bases short and J 5 bases short, with 15 bases between. CDR3 region: CASSLAGRVSHEQYF. Here the CDR3 DNA reads TGTGCCAGCAGCTTGGCGGGCAGGGTTAGCCACGAGCAGTACTTC.